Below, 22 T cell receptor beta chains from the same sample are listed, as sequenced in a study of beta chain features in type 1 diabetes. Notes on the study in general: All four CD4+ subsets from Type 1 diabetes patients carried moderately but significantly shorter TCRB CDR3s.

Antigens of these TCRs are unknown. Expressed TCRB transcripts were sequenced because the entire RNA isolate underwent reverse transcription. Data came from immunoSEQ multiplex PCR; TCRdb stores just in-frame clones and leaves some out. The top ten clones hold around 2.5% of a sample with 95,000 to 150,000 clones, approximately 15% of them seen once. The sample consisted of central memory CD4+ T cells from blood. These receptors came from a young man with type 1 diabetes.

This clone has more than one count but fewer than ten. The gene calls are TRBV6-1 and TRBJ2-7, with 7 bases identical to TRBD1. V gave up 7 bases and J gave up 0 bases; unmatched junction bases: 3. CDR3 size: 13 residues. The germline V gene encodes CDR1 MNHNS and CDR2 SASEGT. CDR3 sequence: CASMTGNSYEQYF. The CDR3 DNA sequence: TGTGCCAGCATGACAGGGAACTCCTACGAGCAGTACTTC.

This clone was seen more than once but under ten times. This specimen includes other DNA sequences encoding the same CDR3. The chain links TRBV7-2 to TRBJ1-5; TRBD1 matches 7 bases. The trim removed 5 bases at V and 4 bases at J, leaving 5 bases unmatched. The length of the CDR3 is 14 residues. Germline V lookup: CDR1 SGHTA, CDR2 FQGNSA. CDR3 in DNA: TGTGCCAGCAGCCGGCAGGGGGGGAATCAGCCCCAGCATTTT. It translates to CASSRQGGNQPQHF.

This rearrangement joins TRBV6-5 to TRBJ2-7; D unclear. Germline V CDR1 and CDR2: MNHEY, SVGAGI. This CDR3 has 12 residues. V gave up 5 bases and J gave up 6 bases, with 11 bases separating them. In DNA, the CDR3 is TGTGCCAGCAGTGCACGAAGTGCCGAGCAGTACTTC. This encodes CASSARSAEQYF.

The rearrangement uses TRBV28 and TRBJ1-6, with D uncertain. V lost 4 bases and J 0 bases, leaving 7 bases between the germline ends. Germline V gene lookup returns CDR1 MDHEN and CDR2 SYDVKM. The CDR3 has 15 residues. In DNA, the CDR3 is TGTGCCAGCAGTTACGAGAGCTCCTATAATTCACCCCTCCACTTT. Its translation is CASSYESSYNSPLHF.

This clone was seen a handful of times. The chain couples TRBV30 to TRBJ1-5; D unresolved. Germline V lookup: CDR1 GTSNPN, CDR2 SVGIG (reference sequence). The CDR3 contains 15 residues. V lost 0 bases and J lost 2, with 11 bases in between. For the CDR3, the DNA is TGTGCCTGGAGTGTACAAGGGAGGGGCAATCAGCCCCAGCATTTT. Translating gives CAWSVQGRGNQPQHF.

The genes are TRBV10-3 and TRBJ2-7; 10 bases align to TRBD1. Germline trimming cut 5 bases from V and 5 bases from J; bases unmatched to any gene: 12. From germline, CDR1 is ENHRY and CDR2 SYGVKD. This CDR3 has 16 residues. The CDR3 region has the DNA TGTGCCATCAGTCCGGGACAGGGGAATTTGAGGAACGAGCAGTACTTC. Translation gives CAISPGQGNLRNEQYF.

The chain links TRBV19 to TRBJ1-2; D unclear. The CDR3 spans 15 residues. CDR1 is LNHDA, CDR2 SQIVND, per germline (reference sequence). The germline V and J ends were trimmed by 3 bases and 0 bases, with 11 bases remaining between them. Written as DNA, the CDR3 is TGTGCCAGTAGTATCCCGACATCGGCTAACTATGGCTACACCTTC. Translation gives CASSIPTSANYGYTF.

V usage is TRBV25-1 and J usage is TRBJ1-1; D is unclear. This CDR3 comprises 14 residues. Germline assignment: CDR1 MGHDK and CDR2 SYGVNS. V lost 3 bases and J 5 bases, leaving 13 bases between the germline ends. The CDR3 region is CASSDPTKGTEAFF. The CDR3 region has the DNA TGTGCCAGCAGTGACCCCACTAAGGGAACTGAAGCTTTCTTT.

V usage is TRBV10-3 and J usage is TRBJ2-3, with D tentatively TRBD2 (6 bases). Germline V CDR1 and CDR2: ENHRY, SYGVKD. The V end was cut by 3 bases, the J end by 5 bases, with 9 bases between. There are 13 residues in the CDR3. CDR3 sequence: CAISEMGGDTQYF. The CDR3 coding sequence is TGTGCCATCAGTGAAATGGGGGGAGATACGCAGTATTTT.

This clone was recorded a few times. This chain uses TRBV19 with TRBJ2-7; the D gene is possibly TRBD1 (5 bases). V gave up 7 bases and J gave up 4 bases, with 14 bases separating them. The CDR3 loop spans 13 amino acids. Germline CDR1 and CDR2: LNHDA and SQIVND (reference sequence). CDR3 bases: TGTGCCAGTACCACACGAAAGGGGTACGAGCAGTACTTC. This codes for CASTTRKGYEQYF.

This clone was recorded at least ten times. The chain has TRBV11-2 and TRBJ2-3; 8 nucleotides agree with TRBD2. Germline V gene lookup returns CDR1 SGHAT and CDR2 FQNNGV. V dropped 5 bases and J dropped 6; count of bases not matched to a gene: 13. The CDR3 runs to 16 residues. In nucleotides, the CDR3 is TGTGCCAGCAGCCCGGGCCTAGCGGGTCTACAGGATACGCAGTATTTT. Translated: CASSPGLAGLQDTQYF.

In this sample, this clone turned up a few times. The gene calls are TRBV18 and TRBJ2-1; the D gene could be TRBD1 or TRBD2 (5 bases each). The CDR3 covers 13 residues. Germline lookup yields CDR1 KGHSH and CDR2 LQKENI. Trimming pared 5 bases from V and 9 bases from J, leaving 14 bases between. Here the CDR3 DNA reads TGTGCCAGCTCAGTCGAGGGGCCGGGTGAGCAGTTCTTC. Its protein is CASSVEGPGEQFF.

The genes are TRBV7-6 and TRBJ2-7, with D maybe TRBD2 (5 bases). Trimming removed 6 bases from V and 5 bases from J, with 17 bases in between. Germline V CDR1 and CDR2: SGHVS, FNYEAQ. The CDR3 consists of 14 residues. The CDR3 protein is CASSPSLGRDEQYF. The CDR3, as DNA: TGTGCCAGCAGTCCGTCTCTAGGGCGGGACGAGCAGTACTTC. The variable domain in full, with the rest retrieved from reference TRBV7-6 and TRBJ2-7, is GAGVSQSPRYKVTKRGQDVALRCDPISGHVSLYWYRQALGQGPEFLTYFNYEAQQDKSGLPNDRFSAERPEGSISTLTIQRTEQRDSAMYRCASSPSLGRDEQYFGPGTRLTVT.

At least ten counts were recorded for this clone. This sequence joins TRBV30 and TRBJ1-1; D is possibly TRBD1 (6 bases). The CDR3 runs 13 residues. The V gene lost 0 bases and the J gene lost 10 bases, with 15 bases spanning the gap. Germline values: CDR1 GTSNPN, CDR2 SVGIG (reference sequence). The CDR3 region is CAWSVGIRGGAFF. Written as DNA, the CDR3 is TGTGCCTGGAGTGTGGGGATCAGGGGTGGAGCTTTCTTT.

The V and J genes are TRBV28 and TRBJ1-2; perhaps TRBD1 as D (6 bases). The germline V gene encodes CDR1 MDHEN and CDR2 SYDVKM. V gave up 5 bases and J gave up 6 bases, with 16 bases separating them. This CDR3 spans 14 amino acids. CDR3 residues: CASSAGHGGNGYTF. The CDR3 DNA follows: TGTGCCAGCAGTGCGGGACACGGCGGCAATGGCTACACCTTC.

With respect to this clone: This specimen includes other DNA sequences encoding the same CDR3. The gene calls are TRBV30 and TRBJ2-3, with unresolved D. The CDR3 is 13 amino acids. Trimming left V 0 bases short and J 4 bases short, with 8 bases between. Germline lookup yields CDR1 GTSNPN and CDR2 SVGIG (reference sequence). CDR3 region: CAWSVRRADTQYF. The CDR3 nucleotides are TGTGCCTGGAGTGTAAGGCGAGCAGATACGCAGTATTTT.

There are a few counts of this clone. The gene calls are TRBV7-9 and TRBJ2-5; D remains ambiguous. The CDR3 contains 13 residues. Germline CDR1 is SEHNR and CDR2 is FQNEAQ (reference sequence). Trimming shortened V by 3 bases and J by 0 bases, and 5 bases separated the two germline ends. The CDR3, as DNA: TGTGCCAGCAGCTTCGACTACCAAGAGACCCAGTACTTC. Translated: CASSFDYQETQYF.

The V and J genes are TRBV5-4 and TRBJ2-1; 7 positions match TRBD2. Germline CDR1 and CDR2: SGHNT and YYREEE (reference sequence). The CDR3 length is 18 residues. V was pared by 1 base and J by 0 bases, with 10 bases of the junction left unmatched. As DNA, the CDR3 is TGTGCCAGCAGCTTGCCCGGGGGAGGGCCCCTCTCCTACAATGAGCAGTTCTTC. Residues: CASSLPGGGPLSYNEQFF.

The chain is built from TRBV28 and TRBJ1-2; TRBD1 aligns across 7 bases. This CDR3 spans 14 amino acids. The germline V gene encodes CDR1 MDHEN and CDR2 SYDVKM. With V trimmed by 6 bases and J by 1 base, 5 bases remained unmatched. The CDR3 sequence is CASRTQGFNYGYTF. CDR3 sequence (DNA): TGTGCCAGCAGGACACAGGGGTTTAACTATGGCTACACCTTC.

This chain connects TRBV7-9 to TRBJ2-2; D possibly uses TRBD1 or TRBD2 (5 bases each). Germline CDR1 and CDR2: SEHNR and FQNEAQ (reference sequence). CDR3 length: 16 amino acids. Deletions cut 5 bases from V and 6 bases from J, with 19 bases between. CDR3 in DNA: TGTGCCAGCAGCGAAAAGGGGAGATCGACGCCCGGGGAGCTGTTTTTT. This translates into CASSEKGRSTPGELFF.

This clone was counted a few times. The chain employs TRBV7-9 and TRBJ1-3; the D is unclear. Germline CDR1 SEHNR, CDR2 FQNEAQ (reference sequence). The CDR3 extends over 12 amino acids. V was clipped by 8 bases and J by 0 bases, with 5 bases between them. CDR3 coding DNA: TGTGCCAGCGGGAGCTCTGGAAACACCATATATTTT. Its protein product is CASGSSGNTIYF.

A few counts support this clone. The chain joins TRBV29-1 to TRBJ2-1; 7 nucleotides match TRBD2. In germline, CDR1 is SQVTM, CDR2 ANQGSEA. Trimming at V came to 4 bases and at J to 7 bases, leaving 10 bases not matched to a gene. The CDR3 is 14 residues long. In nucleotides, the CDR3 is TGCAGCGTTGCGGCGGGAGCCGTTGGTAATGAGCAGTTCTTC. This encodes CSVAAGAVGNEQFF.